This T cell receptor (beta chain) was observed in a study of blood T cell repertoires in COVID-19. About the research overall: Acute and convalescent COVID-19 specimens originated in the United States, Italy and Spain. The analysed material was cDNA or gDNA that came from T cells, B-cell-depleted T cells, or PBMCs.

The CDR3 is 16 amino acids. V was pared by 2 bases and J by 7 bases, with 17 bases between. Germline V lookup: CDR1 MNHEY, CDR2 SVGAGI. Under the authors' procedure: Amplification of reference gene primers was used by the study to estimate nucleated cell counts. Here immunoSEQ multiplex PCR was the method, and the copy in TCRdb shows in-frame clones only, minus some. The V and J calls and clone size were taken over from that table, and D and trimming were inferred from the DNA. The sample includes a few hundred thousand clones, 89% of them seen just once. Sequencing was performed on peripheral blood. The TCR was taken from a man between 18 and 29 years old who had recovered from COVID-19. V usage is TRBV6-5 and J usage is TRBJ1-4; no firm D call. CDR3 sequence (DNA): TGTGCCAGCAGTTACCAGAGGTACCCCGGGAGTGAAAAACTGTTTTTT. Amino acids: CASSYQRYPGSEKLFF.